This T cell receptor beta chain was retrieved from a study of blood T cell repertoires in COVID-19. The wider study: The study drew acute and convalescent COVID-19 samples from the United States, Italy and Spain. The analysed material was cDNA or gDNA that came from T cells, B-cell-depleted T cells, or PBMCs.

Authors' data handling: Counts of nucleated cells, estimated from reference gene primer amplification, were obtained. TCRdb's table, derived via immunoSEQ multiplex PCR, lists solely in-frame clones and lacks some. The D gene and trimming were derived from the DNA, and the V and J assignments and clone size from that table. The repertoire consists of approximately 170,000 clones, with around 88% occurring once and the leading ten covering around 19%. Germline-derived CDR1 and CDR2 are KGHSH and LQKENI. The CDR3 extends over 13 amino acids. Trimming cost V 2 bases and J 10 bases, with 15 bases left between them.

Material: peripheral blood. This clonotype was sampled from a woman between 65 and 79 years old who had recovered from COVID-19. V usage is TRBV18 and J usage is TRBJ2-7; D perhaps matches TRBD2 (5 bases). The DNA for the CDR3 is TGTGCCAGCTCACCAAGGAGGTCGGACGGTCAGTACTTC. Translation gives CASSPRRSDGQYF.